This T cell receptor (beta chain) was retrieved from a study of shared clonotypes between healthy human individuals. General observations from the study: Sorted-subset sequencing was shown by rarefaction to be incomplete despite large depth. Memory subsets generally showed smaller estimated richness than naive subsets did. For naive CD4 cells, approximately 4.7% of clonotypes were shared across a handful of donors.

CDR1 and CDR2 (germline): SGHRS, YFSETQ. V gave up 4 bases and J gave up 1 base, with 9 bases separating them. The CDR3 loop spans 13 amino acids. Terminally differentiated effector memory CD45RA+ cells were excluded by CCR7 positive selection of CD45RO-negative cells. Healthy adults negative for HIV, lacking recent acute infections or vaccinations, served as donors. Here immunoSEQ multiplex PCR was the method, and the copy in TCRdb shows in-frame clones only, minus some. The data contain some 2 million clones, just under 95% of them seen just once; the ten biggest clones take up 0.85% to 1.3%. Of note for this clone: The antigen is unknown. The sample has other DNA sequences that encode this CDR3 too.

This rearrangement joins TRBV5-1 to TRBJ2-7, with D unclear. Sequenced sample: naive CD8+ T cells sorted from blood. This TCR came from a man aged 18 to 29 in good health. The CDR3 here is CASSPDGSYEQYF. CDR3 DNA: TGCGCCAGCAGCCCGGACGGTTCCTACGAGCAGTACTTC.